A single sample is the source of the 26 T cell receptor beta chains below, sequenced in a study of T cells in Graves' hyperthyroidism and ophthalmopathy. Amplification of TCR beta CDR3 regions used RNA as the template. With the HTBI primer set, the TCR CDR3 went through a first round of RT-PCR. TCRdb used MiXCR to reprocess the multiplex PCR reads, holding one entry per CDR3 protein. The top ten hold 4% to 5.5% of the sample, which has 550,000 to 700,000 distinct CDR3 sequences, around 15% seen once. Input material: blood. The receptors derive from a woman in her thirties or forties with Graves' ophthalmopathy.

This clonotype was seen at least ten times. The chain links TRBV28 to TRBJ2-7; 10 bases match TRBD1. Unmatched junction bases numbered 11, after V lost 4 bases and J lost 5 bases. CDR3 size: 16 residues. Germline lookup yields CDR1 MDHEN and CDR2 SYDVKM. The DNA of the CDR3 is TGTGCCAGCAGTTCGCCTAGGACAGGGGGAAGGAACGAGCAGTACTTC. Protein sequence: CASSSPRTGGRNEQYF. Drawing the rest from reference TRBV28 and TRBJ2-7, the complete variable domain is DVKVTQSSRYLVKRTGEKVFLECVQDMDHENMFWYRQDPGLGLRLIYFSYDVKMKEKGDIPEGYSVSREKKERFSLILESASTNQTSMYLCASSSPRTGGRNEQYFGPGTRLTVT.

There are many counts of this clonotype. This chain links TRBV9 with TRBJ1-1; D might be TRBD1 (5 bases). The ends were cut back, 0 bases at V and 3 bases at J, with 15 bases in the middle. This CDR3 is built from 16 residues. Germline CDR1 is SGDLS and CDR2 is YYNGEE. The CDR3 reads CASSVDPRGMDTEAFF. CDR3 bases: TGTGCCAGCAGCGTAGACCCAAGGGGTATGGACACTGAAGCTTTCTTT.

The table lists this clonotype with many counts. The genes are TRBV12-5 and TRBJ1-2; 9 positions agree with TRBD1. The CDR3 runs 13 residues. With V trimmed by 6 bases and J by 8 bases, 7 bases remained unmatched. The germline V gene encodes CDR1 LGHNT and CDR2 FRNRAP. The CDR3 nucleotides are TGTGCTAGTGGCCGGGACAGGGCCGGCGGCTACACCTTC. Its translation is CASGRDRAGGYTF.

In its sample, this clonotype was seen many times. V gene TRBV5-1 combines with J gene TRBJ1-2, with a possible D match to TRBD1 (5 bases). V lost 1 base to trimming and J lost 13 bases, with 11 bases between them. Germline V CDR1 and CDR2: SGHRS, YFSETQ. The CDR3 extends over 11 amino acids. This CDR3 reads CASSLWRGSTF. The CDR3 DNA reads TGCGCCAGCAGCTTGTGGCGGGGGAGCACCTTC.

This clonotype has a count of ten or more. The rearrangement uses TRBV24-1 and TRBJ2-2, with unresolved D. Germline V gives CDR1 KGHDR, CDR2 SFDVKD. Trimming stripped 5 bases from V and 0 bases from J, with 9 bases between. The CDR3 extends over 15 amino acids. The CDR3: CATSGAQTNTGELFF. The CDR3 DNA follows: TGTGCCACCAGTGGGGCCCAGACGAACACCGGGGAGCTGTTTTTT.

This clonotype was observed many times. V usage is TRBV18 and J usage is TRBJ1-5; D gene uncertain. With 5 bases removed from V and 6 bases from J, the gap between germline ends came to 8 bases. Per germline, CDR1 KGHSH and CDR2 LQKENI. This CDR3 comprises 12 residues. As DNA, the CDR3 is TGTGCCAGCTCAGCCCCGGGTCAGCCCCAGCATTTT. Translation: CASSAPGQPQHF. Drawing the rest from reference TRBV18 and TRBJ1-5, the complete variable domain is NAGVMQNPRHLVRRRGQEARLRCSPMKGHSHVYWYRQLPEEGLKFMVYLQKENIIDESGMPKERFSAEFPKEGPSILRIQQVVRGDSAAYFCASSAPGQPQHFGDGTRLSIL.

This clonotype appeared many times. The chain uses TRBV10-1 and TRBJ2-4, with no clear D. V lost 6 bases and J 0 bases, leaving 9 bases between the germline ends. The CDR3 covers 14 residues. The germline V gene has CDR1 WNHNN and CDR2 SYGVQD (reference sequence). The CDR3 bases are TGCGCCAGCAGCGACTCCTTAGCCAAAAACATTCAGTACTTC. Its translation: CASSDSLAKNIQYF.

There are a few counts of this clonotype. The J gene is TRBJ2-7, the V gene TRBV20-1, with 11 bases lining up with TRBD2. In germline, CDR1 is DFQATT, CDR2 SNEGSKA (reference sequence). The CDR3 length is 16 residues. The junction had 17 bases not matched to a gene; V was cut back by 6 bases and J by 7 bases. CDR3: CSALGLAAPRPEEQYF. DNA of the CDR3: TGCAGTGCCCTGGGACTAGCGGCTCCCCGGCCGGAAGAGCAGTACTTC.

This clonotype has a count of ten or more. The rearrangement links TRBV2 to TRBJ1-1; 8 bases are a match to TRBD1. Trimming took 8 bases from V and 6 from J; bases not matched to a gene: 11. CDR1 is SNHLY, CDR2 FYNNEI, per germline. The CDR3 extends over 14 amino acids. The DNA of the CDR3 is TGTGCCAGCGCTAGTCGACAGGGGTTGCCTGAAGCTTTCTTT. Translated, it gives CASASRQGLPEAFF.

The rearrangement joins TRBV6-5 to TRBJ2-5; TRBD1 matches at 10 bases. Germline V CDR1 and CDR2: MNHEY, SVGAGI. This CDR3 is built from 15 residues. Losses at the gene ends were 5 bases for V and 5 bases for J; bases not matched to a gene: 8. The chain's CDR3 is CASSNRQGASETQYF. For the CDR3, the DNA is TGTGCCAGCAGTAATCGACAGGGGGCTAGTGAGACCCAGTACTTC.

V is TRBV2 and J is TRBJ2-7; TRBD1 matches at 7 bases. The germline V gene has CDR1 SNHLY and CDR2 FYNNEI. The CDR3 totals 15 residues. V dropped 6 bases and J dropped 0; count of bases not matched to a gene: 8. The CDR3 spells CASSDDRVRSYEQYF. CDR3 nucleotides: TGTGCCAGCAGCGATGACAGGGTCCGCTCCTACGAGCAGTACTTC.

This clonotype was detected many times. The CDR3 region has the DNA TGTGCCAGCAGTTTGAGGTGGAGCGGGGGATACGAGCAGTACTTC. Amino acids: CASSLRWSGGYEQYF. J is TRBJ2-7 and V is TRBV12-3 or TRBV12-4; 8 nucleotides align to TRBD2. V trimming: 3 bases; J trimming: 4 bases; junction bases outside the gene matches: 8. The CDR3 covers 15 residues.

Here the CDR3 DNA reads TGTGCCAGCAGCCAGGGGGACAGGCTCTACGAGCAGTACTTC. This encodes CASSQGDRLYEQYF. The chain recombines TRBV3-1 with TRBJ2-7, with TRBD1 matching over 8 bases. With V trimmed by 3 bases and J by 3 bases, 4 bases remained unmatched. Germline CDR1 is LGHDT and CDR2 is YNNKEL (reference sequence). The CDR3 totals 14 residues.

This clonotype was picked up many times. The V call is TRBV28, the J call TRBJ2-7; 7 nucleotides line up with TRBD1. The CDR3 has 16 residues. Per germline, CDR1 MDHEN and CDR2 SYDVKM. V shed 2 bases and J 5 bases; nucleotides not matched to a gene: 12. The DNA of the CDR3 is TGTGCCAGCAGTTTACCCCTGGACAGGACGGGGCACGAGCAGTACTTC. Amino acids: CASSLPLDRTGHEQYF.

This clonotype was recorded at least ten times. The rearrangement uses TRBV10-3 and TRBJ1-2; 7 nucleotides align to TRBD1. The ends lost 0 bases at V and 0 bases at J; junction bases unmatched: 7. This CDR3 spans 17 amino acids. Per the germline V gene, CDR1 is ENHRY and CDR2 is SYGVKD. CDR3 sequence: CAISESLLTGTNYGYTF. CDR3 in DNA: TGTGCCATCAGTGAGTCGCTTTTGACAGGGACTAACTATGGCTACACCTTC.

At least ten counts were recorded for this clonotype. V usage is TRBV28 and J usage is TRBJ1-2; 8 nucleotides align to TRBD1. The CDR3 contains 14 residues. V trimming: 5 bases; J trimming: 5 bases; junction bases outside the gene matches: 7. Germline V gene lookup returns CDR1 MDHEN and CDR2 SYDVKM. The CDR3 protein is CASSPRTGQYGYTF. The CDR3 region has the DNA TGTGCCAGCAGTCCCCGGACAGGGCAGTATGGCTACACCTTC.

Ten or more counts support this clonotype. The rearrangement uses TRBV6-2 or TRBV6-3 and TRBJ2-7; a weak D match, TRBD1 (6 bases). CDR3 length equals 14 residues. Trimming shortened V by 3 bases and J by 2 bases, and 11 bases separated the two germline ends. CDR1 is MNHEY and CDR2 is SVGEGT in the germline V gene. CDR3 in amino acids: CASSYYGGTYEQYF. The CDR3 DNA follows: TGTGCCAGCAGTTATTATGGGGGCACCTACGAGCAGTACTTC.

The table lists this clonotype with many counts. The gene calls are TRBV12-3 or TRBV12-4 and TRBJ1-2, with 8 bases matching TRBD1. CDR3 size: 14 residues. With V trimmed by 5 bases and J by 7 bases, 9 bases remained unmatched. The chain's CDR3 is CASSTYRGMGGYTF. The CDR3 coding sequence is TGTGCCAGCAGTACCTACAGGGGGATGGGTGGCTACACCTTC.

This clonotype occurred many times. The chain recombines TRBV27 with TRBJ1-5, with D perhaps TRBD1 (6 bases). The CDR3 extends over 12 amino acids. The germline V and J ends were trimmed by 8 bases and 6 bases, with 11 bases remaining between them. The V gene's germline CDR1 is MNHEY and CDR2 SMNVEV (reference sequence). The CDR3 DNA sequence: TGTGCCAGCCGGACAGCCGGTCAGCCCCAGCATTTT. Protein: CASRTAGQPQHF.

This clonotype was counted at least ten times. The V gene is TRBV6-5, the J gene TRBJ1-1, with a tentative D call TRBD1 (5 bases). The CDR3 contains 13 residues. The V gene's germline CDR1 is MNHEY and CDR2 SVGAGI. V lost 6 bases to trimming and J lost 1 base, with 9 bases between them. Written as DNA, the CDR3 is TGTGCCAGCAGAGCGAGGGGGAACACTGAAGCTTTCTTT. Protein sequence: CASRARGNTEAFF.

This clonotype appeared many times. The gene calls are TRBV18 and TRBJ2-7; D gene unclear. Looked up from germline, CDR1 is KGHSH and CDR2 is LQKENI. V shed 0 bases and J shed 0 bases, with 9 bases lying between them. CDR3 length: 15 residues. The CDR3 DNA reads as TGTGCCAGCTCACCACCATGGGGAAGCTCCTACGAGCAGTACTTC. Translated, it gives CASSPPWGSSYEQYF.

There are many counts of this clonotype. The chain is built from TRBV5-1 and TRBJ2-3; D is possibly TRBD2 (5 bases). CDR3 size: 15 residues. The V gene lost 0 bases and the J gene lost 0 bases, with 8 bases spanning the gap. Germline-derived CDR1 and CDR2 are SGHRS and YFSETQ. CDR3 sequence: CASSLGLTSTDTQYF. The CDR3 bases are TGCGCCAGCAGCTTGGGACTAACTAGCACAGATACGCAGTATTTT.

This clonotype was recorded many times. CDR3 sequence (DNA): TGTGCCAGCAGTTCCGGGACCCGGGCGAACACCATATATTTT. This sequence encodes CASSSGTRANTIYF. V gene TRBV28 combines with J gene TRBJ1-3, with D possibly TRBD1 on 5 matching bases. CDR1 is MDHEN and CDR2 is SYDVKM in the germline V gene. V shed 4 bases and J shed 7 bases, with 14 bases lying between them. The CDR3 sequence is 14 residues long.

Ten or more counts support this clonotype. The rearrangement uses TRBV6-5 and TRBJ2-5; 9 nucleotides agree with TRBD2. V trimming: 6 bases; J trimming: 6 bases; junction bases outside the gene matches: 8. Germline CDR1 MNHEY, CDR2 SVGAGI. The CDR3 consists of 14 residues. The CDR3 here is CASSYPGLAQTQYF. The CDR3 region has the DNA TGTGCCAGCAGCTACCCGGGACTAGCCCAGACCCAGTACTTC.

The chain joins TRBV6-1 to TRBJ1-5; D gene unclear. Germline CDR1 reads MNHNS; CDR2 reads SASEGT. Trimming cost V 7 bases and J 3 bases, with 10 bases left between them. The CDR3 totals 13 residues. The CDR3 region is CASTPADNQPQHF. In DNA, the CDR3 is TGTGCCAGCACTCCGGCAGACAATCAGCCCCAGCATTTT.

This clonotype has ten or more counts. The chain joins TRBV12-3 or TRBV12-4 to TRBJ2-7; a weak D match, TRBD2 (6 bases). CDR3 length equals 13 residues. Deletions cut 6 bases from V and 6 bases from J, with 15 bases between. CDR3 protein: CASSLGRGAEQYF. CDR3 in DNA: TGTGCCAGCAGCTTGGGGCGCGGGGCCGAGCAGTACTTC.